What follows is one TCR beta chain and its context. Its matching antigen is unknown. The data stem from a study of cytomegalovirus exposure and HLA in healthy donors. Background on the study: In an earlier analysis, approximately 120 million unique TCR beta sequences were found from 150 million to 200 million T cells. Most genotyped donors, about 81% of more than 300, had Caucasian-associated genetic ancestry. General study results and limits: 87-base-pair reads could not separate some V segments, including TRBV6-2 and TRBV6-3. In a later analysis, several top co-occurrence clusters appeared linked to parvovirus B19, influenza, CMV and Epstein-Barr virus.

Looked up from germline, CDR1 is SGHTA and CDR2 is FQGTGA. V was clipped by 5 bases and J by 6 bases; unmatched bases: 3. The CDR3 contains 13 residues. This PCR relied on a set of 60 Vbeta primers and 13 Jbeta primers. The repertoire was sequenced with immunoSEQ multiplex PCR; TCRdb's copy has only in-frame clones and lacks some. The profile shows fewer than 150,000 clones, more than 75% of them singletons. The chain recombines TRBV7-3 with TRBJ2-7; 11 bases agree with TRBD1. The TCR sequence derives from a man in his late teens or twenties in good health and CMV-seronegative. Sequenced input: PBMCs. This CDR3 reads CASSRGTGGEQYF. The CDR3 DNA reads TGTGCCAGCAGCCGAGGGACAGGGGGCGAGCAGTACTTC. The full variable domain, rest sourced from reference TRBV7-3 and TRBJ2-7, is GAGVSQTPSNKVTEKGKYVELRCDPISGHTALYWYRQSLGQGPEFLIYFQGTGAADDSGLPNDRFFAVRPEGSVSTLKIQRTERGDSAVYLCASSRGTGGEQYFGPGTRLTVT.